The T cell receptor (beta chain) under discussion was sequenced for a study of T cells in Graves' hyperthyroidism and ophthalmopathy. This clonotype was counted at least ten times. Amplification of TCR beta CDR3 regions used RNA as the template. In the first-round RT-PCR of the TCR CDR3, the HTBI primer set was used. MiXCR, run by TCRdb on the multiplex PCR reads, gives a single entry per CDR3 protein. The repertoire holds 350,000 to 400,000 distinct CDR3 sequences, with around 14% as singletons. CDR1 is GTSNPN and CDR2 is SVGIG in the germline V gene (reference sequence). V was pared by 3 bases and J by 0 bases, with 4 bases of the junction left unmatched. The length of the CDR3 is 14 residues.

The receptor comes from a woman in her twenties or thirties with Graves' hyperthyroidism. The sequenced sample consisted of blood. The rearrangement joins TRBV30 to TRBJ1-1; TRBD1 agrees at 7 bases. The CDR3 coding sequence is TGTGCCTGGAGCAAGGGGGCAATGAACACTGAAGCTTTCTTT. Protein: CAWSKGAMNTEAFF.